The 26 T cell receptor beta chains below come from one sample, sequenced in a study of T cells in Graves' hyperthyroidism and ophthalmopathy. Amplified TCR beta CDR3 regions came from RNA transcripts. Using the HTBI primer set, a first-round RT-PCR was run on the TCR CDR3. TCRdb analysed the multiplex PCR reads with MiXCR anew, one entry per CDR3 protein. The table lists a few hundred thousand distinct CDR3 sequences, approximately 15% of them singletons. The specimen sequenced was blood. Receptors were obtained from a woman under 40 with Graves' hyperthyroidism.

Notes on this clonotype: A read error may explain this, as a much larger clone is one base away. This sequence joins TRBV28 and TRBJ2-3; D remains ambiguous. V was trimmed by 3 bases and J by 0 bases, leaving 13 bases between them. CDR3 length equals 16 residues. In germline, CDR1 is MDHEN, CDR2 SYDVKM. In DNA, the CDR3 is TGTGCCAGCAGTTTCAGCCTGCCCTCTAGCACAGATACGCAGTATTTT. It is translated as CASSFSLPSSTDTQYF.

This clonotype was counted many times. The V gene is TRBV5-1, the J gene TRBJ2-7, with 10 bases identical to TRBD1. The V and J ends lost 0 bases and 3 bases, in that order; junction bases with no gene match: 3. Germline values: CDR1 SGHRS, CDR2 YFSETQ. The CDR3 extends over 15 amino acids. DNA of the CDR3: TGCGCCAGCAGCTTGGGTGGGACAGGGGACTACGAGCAGTACTTC. Translation gives CASSLGGTGDYEQYF.

Of note for this clonotype: One end of the junction does not line up with germline, which may come from a read error. This CDR3 is CASSPLGLAGGFTSTDTQYF. The CDR3 nucleotides read TGCGCCAGCAGCCCCCTGGGACTAGCGGGAGGCTTTACTAGCACAGATACGCAGTATTTT. The V and J genes are TRBV11-2 and TRBJ2-3, with 15 bases identical to TRBD2. The CDR3 is 20 amino acids. CDR1 and CDR2 (germline): SGHAT, FQNNGV.

Many counts were recorded for this clonotype. The CDR3: CASSLGRTNTDTQYF. The CDR3 coding sequence is TGTGCCAGCAGCCTGGGGAGGACAAACACAGATACGCAGTATTTT. V gene TRBV3-1 combines with J gene TRBJ2-3; D is perhaps TRBD2 (6 bases). Trimming stripped 4 bases from V and 2 bases from J, with 13 bases between. This CDR3 is 15 amino acids long. The germline CDR1 and CDR2 sequences are LGHDT and YNNKEL (reference sequence).

This clonotype has ten or more counts. This chain uses TRBV6-5 with TRBJ2-5; the D gene is possibly TRBD1 (6 bases). With 2 bases removed from V and 0 bases from J, the gap between germline ends came to 10 bases. CDR1 MNHEY and CDR2 SVGAGI come from the germline V gene. The CDR3 extends over 15 amino acids. Here the CDR3 reads CASSYLGGNQETQYF. In DNA, the CDR3 is TGTGCCAGCAGTTACCTTGGGGGCAACCAAGAGACCCAGTACTTC.

At least ten counts were recorded for this clonotype. V gene TRBV7-9 combines with J gene TRBJ1-1, with D hard to call. From germline, CDR1 is SEHNR and CDR2 FQNEAQ (reference sequence). The CDR3 contains 11 residues. Trimming took off 1 base at V and 7 bases at J, with 4 bases between the two ends. The CDR3 region has the DNA TGTGCCAGCAGCTTAGTTGGTGAAGCTTTCTTT. Translated, it gives CASSLVGEAFF.

This clonotype appeared a few times. The V call is TRBV12-5, the J call TRBJ2-5; D is possibly TRBD2 (7 bases). Trimming removed 6 bases from V and 1 base from J, with 9 bases in between. In germline, CDR1 is LGHNT, CDR2 FRNRAP. The CDR3 totals 13 residues. The CDR3: CASGRGGQETQYF. In DNA, the CDR3 is TGTGCTAGTGGGAGGGGGGGCCAAGAGACCCAGTACTTC.

This clonotype came up a few times. CDR3 residues: CASSSLRRTDTQYF. The CDR3 DNA reads TGTGCCAGCAGCTCGCTACGCCGCACAGATACGCAGTATTTT. This rearrangement joins TRBV5-5 to TRBJ2-3; D ambiguous. Trimming pared 3 bases from V and 1 base from J, leaving 9 bases between. The CDR3 consists of 14 residues. Germline V gene sequence: CDR1 SGHKS, CDR2 YYEKEE (reference sequence). Full variable domain (remainder filled in from reference TRBV5-5 and TRBJ2-3): DAGVTQSPTHLIKTRGQQVTLRCSPISGHKSVSWYQQVLGQGPQFIFQYYEKEERGRGNFPDRFSARQFPNYSSELNVNALLLGDSALYLCASSSLRRTDTQYFGPGTRLTVL.

Ten or more counts support this clonotype. J is TRBJ2-1 and V is TRBV5-1; 9 positions agree with TRBD2. There are 15 residues in the CDR3. V was pared by 5 bases and J by 4 bases, with 7 bases of the junction left unmatched. Germline CDR1 and CDR2: SGHRS and YFSETQ. Written as DNA, the CDR3 is TGCGCCAGCAGACCTAGCGGGACGCAGTACAATGAGCAGTTCTTC. Its translation: CASRPSGTQYNEQFF.

This clonotype was counted ten times or more. This sequence joins TRBV5-1 and TRBJ2-7; the match to TRBD2 covers 9 bases. This CDR3 contains 16 residues. Germline-derived CDR1 and CDR2 are SGHRS and YFSETQ. V dropped 0 bases and J dropped 3; count of bases not matched to a gene: 7. The chain's CDR3 is CASSLALAGTNYEQYF. For the CDR3, the DNA is TGCGCCAGCAGCTTGGCCCTAGCGGGGACCAACTACGAGCAGTACTTC.

This clonotype was found many times. This sequence joins TRBV12-3 or TRBV12-4 and TRBJ2-7, with TRBD2 matching over 14 bases. This CDR3 contains 16 residues. With 5 bases clipped from V and 3 bases from J, the junction kept 6 bases outside the gene matches. This CDR3 reads CASSPLGTSGSYEQYF. The CDR3 DNA reads as TGTGCCAGCAGTCCCCTCGGGACTAGCGGGAGCTACGAGCAGTACTTC.

In its sample, this clonotype was seen many times. The CDR3 DNA follows: TGTGCCAGCTCACCTGGGACAGGCGCCACGAATCAGCCCCAGCATTTT. It codes for CASSPGTGATNQPQHF. The V call is TRBV18, the J call TRBJ1-5; 8 bases line up with TRBD1. The germline gives CDR1 KGHSH, CDR2 LQKENI. V lost 3 bases and J lost 4; bases outside the gene matches: 8. This CDR3 comprises 16 residues. Complete variable domain (other parts from reference TRBV18 and TRBJ1-5): NAGVMQNPRHLVRRRGQEARLRCSPMKGHSHVYWYRQLPEEGLKFMVYLQKENIIDESGMPKERFSAEFPKEGPSILRIQQVVRGDSAAYFCASSPGTGATNQPQHFGDGTRLSIL.

The chain recombines TRBV5-1 with TRBJ1-6, with a possible D match to TRBD1 (6 bases). The CDR3 runs to 13 residues. Between the trimmed V and J ends, which lost 2 bases and 12 bases, there was a span of 12 bases. Per germline, CDR1 SGHRS and CDR2 YFSETQ. This chain's CDR3 is CASSFEGGEPLHF. For the CDR3, the DNA is TGCGCCAGCAGCTTTGAAGGGGGGGAACCCCTCCACTTT.

Turning to this clonotype: This could be a read error, since a much larger clone is one nucleotide away. In this CDR3 the conserved last residue, phenylalanine or tryptophan, is missing, so a read error is likely. V gene TRBV3-1 combines with J gene TRBJ1-2, with D possibly matching TRBD1 (6 bases). Trimming removed 4 bases from V and 4 bases from J, with 16 bases in between. The CDR3 spans 15 residues. The germline V gene encodes CDR1 LGHDT and CDR2 YNNKEL (reference sequence). CDR3 residues: CASSPLGQRRYGYTS. Written as DNA, the CDR3 is TGTGCCAGCAGCCCCCTTGGACAGCGCCGCTATGGCTACACCTCC.

The rearrangement uses TRBV7-9 and TRBJ2-6; D might be TRBD2 (6 bases). V was trimmed by 5 bases and J by 2 bases, leaving 13 bases between them. Germline V CDR1 and CDR2: SEHNR, FQNEAQ (reference sequence). The CDR3 contains 16 residues. CDR3 in DNA: TGTGCCAGCAGCGGAGGGACGGTCCCTGGGGCCAACGTCCTGACTTTC. As protein: CASSGGTVPGANVLTF.

This clonotype has a count of ten or more. The J gene is TRBJ1-2, the V gene TRBV7-9; possible D gene TRBD1, 6 bases. This CDR3 spans 16 amino acids. From germline, CDR1 is SEHNR and CDR2 FQNEAQ (reference sequence). Trimming removed 1 base from V and 1 base from J, with 13 bases in between. The CDR3 DNA is TGTGCCAGCAGCTTAGGCCGACAGGAGATTAACTATGGCTACACCTTC. This sequence encodes CASSLGRQEINYGYTF.

This clonotype appeared many times. The chain carries TRBV12-3 or TRBV12-4 and TRBJ1-1, with a tentative D call TRBD1 (5 bases). The CDR3 has 12 amino acids. V lost 5 bases and J lost 6, with 10 bases in between. The CDR3 here is CASSQRGAEAFF. The CDR3 nucleotides read TGTGCCAGCAGTCAAAGGGGCGCTGAAGCTTTCTTT.

This clonotype was detected ten times or more. The chain combines TRBV10-3 with TRBJ2-3; unclear D gene. Germline lookup yields CDR1 ENHRY and CDR2 SYGVKD. V was cut by 5 bases and J by 4 bases, with 13 bases left in between. The length of the CDR3 is 14 residues. CDR3 protein: CAISSASSSDTQYF. CDR3 nucleotide sequence: TGTGCCATCAGTAGCGCGAGTAGCTCAGATACGCAGTATTTT.

The rearrangement joins TRBV11-2 to TRBJ2-7; 13 positions match TRBD2. This CDR3 has 15 amino acids. The germline gives CDR1 SGHAT, CDR2 FQNNGV. V lost 3 bases, J lost 6 bases, and 5 bases stayed unmatched. CDR3 bases: TGTGCCAGCAGCTTGGAGGGACTAGCGGGACGCGAGCAGTACTTC. Translated: CASSLEGLAGREQYF.

This clonotype occurred a few times. V and J are TRBV30 and TRBJ1-5, with D possibly matching TRBD1 (6 bases). CDR3 length equals 13 residues. Germline V gives CDR1 GTSNPN, CDR2 SVGIG (reference sequence). V gave up 8 bases and J gave up 2 bases, with 13 bases separating them. The CDR3 coding sequence is TGTGCCGCGGCGGGGGCTGGCAATCAGCCCCAGCATTTT. It yields the protein CAAAGAGNQPQHF.

This chain joins TRBV5-1 and TRBJ2-7; D remains ambiguous. The CDR3 is 15 amino acids. V shed 0 bases and J shed 5 bases, with 15 bases lying between them. Germline CDR1 SGHRS, CDR2 YFSETQ. CDR3 in DNA: TGCGCCAGCAGCTTGGTAACCGAACCCCGGAACGAGCAGTACTTC. It yields the protein CASSLVTEPRNEQYF. The full variable domain, in which reference TRBV5-1 and TRBJ2-7 provide the parts outside the CDR3, is KAGVTQTPRYLIKTRGQQVTLSCSPISGHRSVSWYQQTPGQGLQFLFEYFSETQRNKGNFPGRFSGRQFSNSRSEMNVSTLELGDSALYLCASSLVTEPRNEQYFGPGTRLTVT.

This clonotype showed up many times. V usage is TRBV20-1 and J usage is TRBJ2-1; 7 nucleotides agree with TRBD2. There are 14 residues in the CDR3. The germline V gene encodes CDR1 DFQATT and CDR2 SNEGSKA (reference sequence). V dropped 4 bases and J dropped 5; count of bases not matched to a gene: 8. The CDR3 nucleotides read TGCAGTGCTATTGGGGGAGGGCCTAACAATGAGCAGTTCTTC. Protein product: CSAIGGGPNNEQFF.

Remarks on this clonotype: The CDR3 ends on some other residue instead of the conserved phenylalanine or tryptophan, so this is likely a read error. V is TRBV20-1 and J is TRBJ1-5; D is uncertain. Germline V lookup: CDR1 DFQATT, CDR2 SNEGSKA (reference sequence). The CDR3 sequence is 14 residues long. With 4 bases removed from V and 3 bases from J, the gap between germline ends came to 13 bases. CDR3 amino acids: CSATKGDDNQPQHL. Written as DNA, the CDR3 is TGCAGTGCTACCAAGGGAGACGACAATCAGCCCCAGCATCTT.

This clonotype came up many times. The chain recombines TRBV20-1 with TRBJ2-3; TRBD2 aligns across 10 bases. The V gene end was trimmed by 6 bases and the J gene end by 3 bases; junction bases not matched to a gene: 3. This CDR3 is 13 amino acids long. The germline gives CDR1 DFQATT, CDR2 SNEGSKA (reference sequence). The CDR3 region has the DNA TGCAGTGCCCTAGCGGGAGTTACAGATACGCAGTATTTT. This sequence encodes CSALAGVTDTQYF.

The V gene is TRBV4-3, the J gene TRBJ2-7; TRBD2 agrees at 10 bases. V lost 0 bases to trimming and J lost 2 bases; unmatched junction nucleotides: 10. The germline V gene encodes CDR1 LGHNA and CDR2 YSLEER. The CDR3 is 18 amino acids. CDR3 loop: CASSQDISLAGVPYEQYF. In nucleotides, the CDR3 is TGCGCCAGCAGCCAAGATATCTCCCTAGCGGGAGTCCCCTACGAGCAGTACTTC.

Comments on this clonotype: This may arise from a read error, as a much more abundant clone is one base away. The chain combines TRBV20-1 with TRBJ1-2, with D possibly being TRBD1 (6 bases). Germline V gene sequence: CDR1 DFQATT, CDR2 SNEGSKA (reference sequence). This CDR3 is built from 13 residues. CDR3 DNA sequence: TGCGGTGCCGCCATCCCAGGGGCGGGAGGCTACACCTTC. Its protein product is CGAAIPGAGGYTF.